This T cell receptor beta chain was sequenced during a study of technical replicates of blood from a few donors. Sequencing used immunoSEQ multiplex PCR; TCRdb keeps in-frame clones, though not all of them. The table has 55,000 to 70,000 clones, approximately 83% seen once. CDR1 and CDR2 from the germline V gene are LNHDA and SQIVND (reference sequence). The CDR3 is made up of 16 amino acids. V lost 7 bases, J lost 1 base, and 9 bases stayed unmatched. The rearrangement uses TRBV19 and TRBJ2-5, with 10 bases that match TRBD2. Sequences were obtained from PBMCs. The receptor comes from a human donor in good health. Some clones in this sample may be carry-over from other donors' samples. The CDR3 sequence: CASKRLAGASQETQYF. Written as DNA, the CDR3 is TGTGCCAGTAAAAGGCTAGCGGGGGCATCCCAAGAGACCCAGTACTTC.